This T cell receptor (beta chain) was identified during a study of regulatory T cells in long-lasting Graves disease (dated by TCRdb to the early 2020s). Broadly, across the study: Antithyroid drugs had been taken for less than 3 months by newly diagnosed Graves' disease patients. This study used TCR sequencing and RNA sequencing of peripheral blood to compare persistent Graves' disease patients against newly diagnosed Graves' disease patients. The study took place in China and was registered as a clinical trial. A total of roughly 35 samples underwent TCR sequencing: about 13 from persistent and 20 from newly diagnosed Graves' disease patients.

This clonotype was detected many times. Its antigen is not yet known. No per-base quality is available; no much larger clone lies one base away. V loses 4 bases of germline sequence and J loses 4 bases, and the interval between the two ends is 5 bases. Reading the germline V gene gives CDR1 MDHEN and CDR2 SYDVKM. The CDR3 measures 12 amino acids from cysteine to phenylalanine. The DNA shown is the 36-base CDR3, in frame from base 1. The library was obtained by multiplex PCR. Sequenced on an Illumina HiSeq 4000. CDR3 regions were amplified by Arm-PCR with iRepertoire HTBI primers to construct TCR beta libraries. Gel purification was performed on PCR products prior to sequencing. In the paper's pipeline: Gene usage analysis of CDR3 amino acid clonotypes used the roughly 60 TRBV and 14 to 15 TRBJ segments found across samples. COPE and FqMerger were used to merge the filtered high-quality paired reads into contigs. BLAST was used to align contigs to the IMGT TRBV, TRBD and TRBJ reference genes, and CDR3 was defined following IMGT. Clonotypes above 0.1% frequency were classified as highly expanded clones. Shannon entropy served as the measure of repertoire diversity, while the Gini coefficient captured V-J evenness. Clonotypes shared by more than one individual were considered public. Using fastp trimming at Q25 and MiXCR clonotype assembly, TCRdb reanalyzed the public sequencing data and kept in-frame beta chains. When rows share a CDR3 protein, they turn into one entry using the most common DNA and genes. These V and J calls rely on TCRdb rather than the paper's analysis. The sample profile shows about 220,000 distinct CDR3 sequences; roughly a fifth of them were found once. The ten largest account for approximately 12% of the sample.

The full study reports these points: The small sample size was acknowledged by the authors as a limitation that may reduce accuracy. The study examined only peripheral blood because the primary lesion, thyroid tissue, could not be accessed. Sequencing and analysis were limited to the TCR beta chain. A larger number of public clonotypes was shared among persistent patients (over 2,500) than among newly diagnosed patients (roughly 930). Compared with newly diagnosed patients, patients with persistent Graves' disease had lower TCR Shannon entropy and fewer highly expanded clones, which suggests clonal expansion. Preferential use of TRBV28, TRBJ1-2 and TRBJ2-5 was observed in persistent disease, whereas TRBV20-1 and TRBJ2-1 were favored in newly diagnosed disease.

The time point label corresponds to: newly diagnosed GD, antithyroid drugs for less than 3 months. For both TCR sequencing and RNA sequencing, RNA was extracted from PBMCs using TRIzol. Graves' disease was diagnosed according to American Thyroid Association guidelines. The patients came from an endocrinology department in Xi'an, China. From each patient, roughly 9 milliliters of peripheral blood was collected into an EDTA anticoagulant tube. Ficoll Paque Plus density gradient separation was used to isolate PBMCs, and no further T cell sorting was done. RNA quality was checked with an Agilent 2100 Bioanalyzer and agarose gel, and concentration with a NanoDrop 2000. This sample also appeared in a second study, on T cells in Graves' hyperthyroidism and ophthalmopathy. The other study reports the following: Graves' hyperthyroidism was defined as stable when no progression to ophthalmopathy occurred over 18 months of follow-up. Hyperthyroidism patients were newly diagnosed, with disease duration under 2 months, and aged 18 to 65 years. Exclusion was applied to patients with uncontrolled infections, other autoimmune diseases, pregnancy or lactation. Diagnoses were based on clinical symptoms, serum thyroxine and TRAb, thyroid ultrasound and orbital computed tomography. For the first round of RT-PCR on the TCR CDR3, the HTBI primer set was used together with the Qiagen OneStep RT-PCR kit. Most expanded thyroid clonotypes (frequency above 0.001) were also found in blood, which suggests that blood repertoires may mirror thyroid immune responses. A 13 V-J signature model separated ophthalmopathy from stable hyperthyroidism, with just over 85% sensitivity and about 81% specificity in cross-validation and 80%/75% in testing. In validation, the model predicted progression to ophthalmopathy a median of about 5.9 months before onset, with over 60% sensitivity and almost 75% specificity. To identify distinguishing TCR V-J signatures, a discovery cohort of 95 to 100 patients was used, comprising 43 with Graves' ophthalmopathy and around 57 with stable Graves' hyperthyroidism. Prospective prediction of ophthalmopathy was tested in an independent validation cohort of 18 to 20 hyperthyroidism patients and 17 patients who later progressed to ophthalmopathy. For training and testing, the roughly 97 patients in the discovery cohort were randomly divided in a 7:3 ratio. In about 6 Graves' hyperthyroidism patients, the study also compared T-cell repertoires from thyroid tissue with T-cell repertoires from blood. Following sampling, methimazole starting at 30 mg daily was given to hyperthyroidism patients, and high-dose intravenous methylprednisolone was given to ophthalmopathy patients. Libraries were constructed in a second round of multiplex PCR, after which size selection and purification were carried out. Libraries were sequenced paired-end with 100 bp reads on an Illumina HiSeq2000. SOAPnuke was used to process the raw data, removing reads that contained adapters or uncalled bases, had a mean Phred below 15, or lacked an exact match to the constant primer or identifier. COPE v1.2.5 was used to merge the high-quality paired reads, and each unique nucleotide sequence was defined as a clonotype. Clonotypes were aligned to IMGT TRBV, TRBD and TRBJ reference segments using MiTCR v1.1. The analysis was restricted to V-J combinations with a frequency above 0.0001, which together covered over 99% of the repertoires. The TCS score was defined as F50 (clonal expansion) divided by E x V (chaos), with BLOSUM62-based TCRdist calculated between CDR3 peptides within each V-J. Welch's t-statistics and random forest reduced 514 V-J features to 10 to 15, which were used in a naive Bayes classifier (R e1071). No statistical method was used to set the sample size in advance, and investigators knew the group allocation. TCR Vbeta CDR3 sequencing of 135 peripheral blood samples (43 ophthalmopathy, 70 to 85 hyperthyroidism and roughly 17 progressor patients) is reported in the paper.

The origin of this receptor is a woman in her 30s with Graves disease. Donor details come from another sample of the same person, matched by shared clones. The sequences come from peripheral blood mononuclear cells (PBMCs), collected at new diagnosis, from a patient treated with antithyroid drugs. Recombination joined TRBV28 with TRBJ1-5; the D gene identity is not certain. The DNA reads as follows: TGTGCCAGCAGTTCGGGAAATCAGCCCCAGCATTTT. Its protein is CASSSGNQPQHF. The CDR3 plus the reference TRBV28 and TRBJ1-5 genes for the other parts give the full variable domain: DVKVTQSSRYLVKRTGEKVFLECVQDMDHENMFWYRQDPGLGLRLIYFSYDVKMKEKGDIPEGYSVSREKKERFSLILESASTNQTSMYLCASSSGNQPQHFGDGTRLSIL.